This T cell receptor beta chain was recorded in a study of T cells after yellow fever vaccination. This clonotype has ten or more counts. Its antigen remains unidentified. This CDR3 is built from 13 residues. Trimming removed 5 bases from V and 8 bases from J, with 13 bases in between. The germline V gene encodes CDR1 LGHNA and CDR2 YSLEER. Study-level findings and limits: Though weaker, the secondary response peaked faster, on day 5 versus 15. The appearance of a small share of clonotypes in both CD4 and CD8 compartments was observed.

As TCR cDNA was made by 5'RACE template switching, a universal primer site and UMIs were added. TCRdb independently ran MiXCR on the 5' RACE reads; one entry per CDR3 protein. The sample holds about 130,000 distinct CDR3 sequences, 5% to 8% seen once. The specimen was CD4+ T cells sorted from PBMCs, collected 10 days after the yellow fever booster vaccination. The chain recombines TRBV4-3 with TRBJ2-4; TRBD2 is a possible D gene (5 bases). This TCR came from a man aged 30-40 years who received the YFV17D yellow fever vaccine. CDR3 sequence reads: CASSKQRSDIQYF. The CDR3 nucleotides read TGCGCCAGCAGCAAACAGCGGTCGGACATTCAGTACTTC.